The 20 T cell receptor beta chains reported below all come from one sample, sequenced in a study of cytomegalovirus exposure and HLA in healthy donors. Primers: 60 Vbeta forward and 13 Jbeta reverse. Generated by immunoSEQ multiplex PCR, the TCRdb table keeps only in-frame clones and is missing some. The data contain 120,000 to 150,000 clones, about 73% of them seen just once; the ten biggest clones take up about 3%. Specimen: PBMCs. The receptors were sampled from a man in his forties or fifties in good health and CMV-seropositive.

V is TRBV13 and J is TRBJ2-7, with TRBD2 matching 7 bases. The CDR3 has 17 residues. Germline V gives CDR1 PRHDT, CDR2 FYEKMQ (reference sequence). The ends lost 5 bases at V and 3 bases at J; junction bases unmatched: 16. The CDR3 loop is CASSLRKISGGYYEQYF. The CDR3 DNA reads TGTGCCAGCAGCCTTCGTAAGATTTCGGGAGGTTACTACGAGCAGTACTTC.

V gene TRBV4-3 combines with J gene TRBJ1-2, with 7 bases fitting TRBD1. V gave up 4 bases and J gave up 6 bases; unmatched junction bases: 8. The CDR3 extends over 14 amino acids. Looked up from germline, CDR1 is LGHNA and CDR2 is YSLEER. The CDR3 here is CASSPDREKNGYTF. DNA of the CDR3: TGCGCCAGCAGCCCCGACAGGGAGAAGAATGGCTACACCTTC.

The rearrangement joins TRBV7-2 to TRBJ2-1, with TRBD2 matching over 7 bases. Germline V gene data show CDR1 as SGHTA and CDR2 as FQGNSA. This CDR3 region has 15 residues. J gave up 5 bases and V 4 bases, and 8 bases lay outside the gene matches. CDR3 bases: TGTGCCAGCAGCTGGGAGGGACGCCTTAACAATGAGCAGTTCTTC. Translating it yields CASSWEGRLNNEQFF.

The chain links TRBV5-1 to TRBJ2-1, with 7 nucleotides matching TRBD2. The CDR3 is 16 residues long. Germline CDR1 reads SGHRS; CDR2 reads YFSETQ. V was pared by 2 bases and J by 5 bases, with 10 bases of the junction left unmatched. In DNA form, the CDR3 reads TGCGCCAGCAGCTTCGTTGGGGGAGGGTTCAACAATGAGCAGTTCTTC. This gives the protein CASSFVGGGFNNEQFF.

The rearrangement uses TRBV11-1 and TRBJ2-1, with 9 bases lining up with TRBD1. The V segment lost 5 bases and the J segment 7 bases; nucleotides outside the gene matches: 9. The germline V gene has CDR1 SGHAT and CDR2 FQDESV (reference sequence). The CDR3 covers 15 residues. For the CDR3, the DNA is TGTGCCAGCAGCCTCGACGGGACAGGGTTTAATGAGCAGTTCTTC. Translated: CASSLDGTGFNEQFF.

J is TRBJ2-5 and V is TRBV19, with D perhaps TRBD1 (5 bases). The length of the CDR3 is 13 residues. Per the germline V gene, CDR1 is LNHDA and CDR2 is SQIVND (reference sequence). V lost 4 bases to trimming and J lost 5 bases, with 11 bases between them. CDR3 loop: CASSKDKAETQYF. As DNA, the CDR3 is TGTGCCAGTAGTAAGGACAAGGCCGAGACCCAGTACTTC.

The CDR3 coding sequence is TGTGCCAGCAGTGAACTTACCGGGACAGTACTCTATGGCTACACCTTC. Translating it yields CASSELTGTVLYGYTF. The rearrangement links TRBV25-1 to TRBJ1-2; 7 nucleotides line up with TRBD1. The germline gives CDR1 MGHDK, CDR2 SYGVNS. The CDR3 spans 16 residues. The ends lost 2 bases at V and 4 bases at J; junction bases unmatched: 10.

The V gene is TRBV19, the J gene TRBJ2-2, with 14 bases that match TRBD2. The V and J ends lost 7 bases and 4 bases, in that order; junction bases with no gene match: 5. CDR1 is LNHDA, CDR2 SQIVND, per germline (reference sequence). This CDR3 is 16 amino acids long. The CDR3 protein is CASTGTSGSSTGELFF. CDR3 nucleotide sequence: TGTGCCAGTACCGGGACTAGCGGGAGTAGCACCGGGGAGCTGTTTTTT.

This clone showed up just a few times. The genes are TRBV27 and TRBJ1-1, with D possibly matching TRBD1 (6 bases). This CDR3 region has 13 residues. V was trimmed by 4 bases and J by 4 bases, leaving 10 bases between them. The germline gives CDR1 MNHEY, CDR2 SMNVEV (reference sequence). The CDR3 DNA sequence: TGTGCCAGCAGTTGGAACAGGGTCACTGAAGCTTTCTTT. Translation: CASSWNRVTEAFF.

This clone appeared a single time. The chain links TRBV7-3 to TRBJ2-4; D may be TRBD2 (5 bases). The CDR3 contains 14 residues. V was clipped by 1 base and J by 7 bases, with 11 bases between them. The germline CDR1 and CDR2 sequences are SGHTA and FQGTGA. CDR3 DNA sequence: TGTGCCAGCAGCTTAAGGGGTTCGGGGAACATTCAGTACTTC. Its protein product is CASSLRGSGNIQYF.

The V and J genes are TRBV7-2 and TRBJ2-7, with D perhaps matching TRBD2 (6 bases). The CDR3 has 12 residues. Trimming cost V 4 bases and J 5 bases, with 9 bases left between them. Germline CDR1 SGHTA, CDR2 FQGNSA. CDR3 protein: CASSSGTHEQYF. DNA for the CDR3: TGTGCCAGCAGCTCCGGGACTCACGAGCAGTACTTC.

This chain joins TRBV6-1 and TRBJ2-3; D unresolved. This CDR3 is 12 amino acids long. Germline CDR1 reads MNHNS; CDR2 reads SASEGT. The ends were cut back, 5 bases at V and 0 bases at J, with 3 bases in the middle. The CDR3 region is CASSSSTDTQYF. Written as DNA, the CDR3 is TGTGCCAGCAGTTCTAGCACAGATACGCAGTATTTT.

This clone turned up a few times. The chain links TRBV29-1 to TRBJ1-4, with TRBD1 matching 7 bases. The CDR3 length is 14 residues. The germline V gene encodes CDR1 SQVTM and CDR2 ANQGSEA. Trimming took 6 bases from V and 2 from J; bases not matched to a gene: 6. The CDR3 region has the DNA TGCAGCGTCACGGACAGGATGACTAATGAAAAACTGTTTTTT. Translated, it gives CSVTDRMTNEKLFF. The variable domain in full, completed from reference TRBV29-1 and TRBJ1-4, reads SAVISQKPSRDICQRGTSLTIQCQVDSQVTMMFWYRQQPGQSLTLIATANQGSEATYESGFVIDKFPISRPNLTFSTLTVSNMSPEDSSIYLCSVTDRMTNEKLFFGSGTQLSVL.

V gene TRBV4-1 combines with J gene TRBJ1-4; 7 bases agree with TRBD1. This CDR3 region has 16 residues. Germline V gene sequence: CDR1 MGHRA, CDR2 YSYEKL. Trimming took 4 bases from V and 6 from J; bases not matched to a gene: 11. The CDR3 here is CASSREQGPGDEKLFF. The CDR3 bases are TGCGCCAGCAGCCGCGAACAGGGGCCGGGGGATGAAAAACTGTTTTTT.

The chain employs TRBV18 and TRBJ2-7, with 10 bases aligning to TRBD1. V trimming: 3 bases; J trimming: 2 bases; junction bases outside the gene matches: 7. The CDR3 covers 16 residues. Looked up from germline, CDR1 is KGHSH and CDR2 is LQKENI. For the CDR3, the DNA is TGTGCCAGCTCACCCCTAAGACAGGGGGCCCCCTACGAGCAGTACTTC. Its protein product is CASSPLRQGAPYEQYF.

The chain couples TRBV28 to TRBJ2-7; no clear D. The V end was cut by 4 bases, the J end by 6 bases, with 19 bases between. Germline V CDR1 and CDR2: MDHEN, SYDVKM. The CDR3 is 15 amino acids. The CDR3 sequence is CASSSSPSQSSEQYF. The CDR3 nucleotides are TGTGCCAGCAGTTCCTCCCCCTCACAGTCGAGCGAGCAGTACTTC. Complete variable domain (other parts from reference TRBV28 and TRBJ2-7): DVKVTQSSRYLVKRTGEKVFLECVQDMDHENMFWYRQDPGLGLRLIYFSYDVKMKEKGDIPEGYSVSREKKERFSLILESASTNQTSMYLCASSSSPSQSSEQYFGPGTRLTVT.

The CDR3 is CASSLQGEFTEAFF. The CDR3 DNA reads as TGTGCCAGCAGCTTGCAGGGGGAATTTACTGAAGCTTTCTTT. This rearrangement joins TRBV7-2 to TRBJ1-1; 7 positions match TRBD1. The CDR3 spans 14 residues. Trimming removed 3 bases from V and 5 bases from J; junction bases left unmatched: 6. From germline, CDR1 is SGHTA and CDR2 FQGNSA.

The chain has TRBV19 and TRBJ2-2; TRBD1 matches at 7 bases. The CDR3 has 14 amino acids. Unmatched junction bases numbered 5, after V lost 5 bases and J lost 5 bases. CDR1 LNHDA and CDR2 SQIVND come from the germline V gene (reference sequence). CDR3 sequence reads: CASSVQGSTGELFF. CDR3 nucleotides: TGTGCCAGTAGTGTACAGGGGTCAACCGGGGAGCTGTTTTTT.

Only a few counts were recorded for this clone. The V gene is TRBV7-8, the J gene TRBJ1-6; no clear D. Germline CDR1 is SGHVS and CDR2 is FQNEAQ. V was cut by 8 bases and J by 0 bases, with 14 bases left in between. There are 16 residues in the CDR3. CDR3 amino acids: CASGPPGSSYNSPLHF. CDR3 coding DNA: TGTGCCAGCGGGCCCCCGGGGAGCTCCTATAATTCACCCCTCCACTTT.

The chain couples TRBV6-4 to TRBJ1-1; no clear D gene. This CDR3 region has 14 residues. The germline V and J ends were trimmed by 7 bases and 0 bases, with 12 bases remaining between them. Per germline, CDR1 MRHNA and CDR2 SNTAGT. The CDR3 DNA reads TGTGCCAGCACCTCAGCGAAGATGAACACTGAAGCTTTCTTT. Translation: CASTSAKMNTEAFF.